What follows are 32 T cell receptor beta chains derived from one specimen sequenced in a study of technical replicates of blood from a few donors. Libraries were prepared by immunoSEQ multiplex PCR; TCRdb keeps only in-frame clonotypes and omits some of them. The repertoire includes fewer than 90,000 clones, around nine tenths of them detected once, and roughly 0.38% sits in the top ten. Input material: T cells isolated from PBMCs. The receptors stem from a human donor in good health.

The rearrangement links TRBV7-9 to TRBJ1-5; D gene ambiguous. Germline values: CDR1 SEHNR, CDR2 FQNEAQ (reference sequence). V lost 6 bases and J lost 0, with 3 bases in between. There are 12 residues in the CDR3. CDR3 in amino acids: CASSNSNQPQHF. The CDR3 nucleotides are TGTGCCAGCAGTAATAGCAATCAGCCCCAGCATTTT.

The chain combines TRBV28 with TRBJ2-5; TRBD1 matches 12 bases. V was pared by 6 bases and J by 4 bases, with 21 bases of the junction left unmatched. Germline loops: CDR1 MDHEN, CDR2 SYDVKM. CDR3 size: 20 residues. In nucleotides, the CDR3 is TGTGCCAGCAGCACAACTAAAGGGACAGGGGGCCAAGGAGTGGGAGAGACCCAGTACTTC. As protein: CASSTTKGTGGQGVGETQYF.

The genes are TRBV5-8 and TRBJ1-3; D gene unclear. The CDR3 totals 13 residues. From germline, CDR1 is SGHTS and CDR2 YDEGEE. Trimming took 4 bases from V and 0 from J, leaving 5 bases between them. Here the CDR3 DNA reads TGTGCCAGCAGCCCTCCCTCTGGAAACACCATATATTTT. Translating gives CASSPPSGNTIYF.

This clone was seen a single time. This rearrangement joins TRBV27 to TRBJ2-7, with 11 bases matching TRBD1. The ends lost 5 bases at V and 4 bases at J; junction bases unmatched: 7. Germline CDR1 is MNHEY and CDR2 is SMNVEV (reference sequence). The CDR3 length is 15 residues. The CDR3 loop reads CASSLRTGGSYEQYF. The CDR3 DNA follows: TGTGCCAGCAGTCTGAGGACAGGGGGCTCTTACGAGCAGTACTTC.

The rearrangement links TRBV11-3 to TRBJ2-3, with a weak D call TRBD2 (5 bases). The CDR3 covers 14 residues. Looked up from germline, CDR1 is SGHNT and CDR2 is YENEEA. Trimming pared 0 bases from V and 3 bases from J, leaving 7 bases between. CDR3 protein: CASSLEGGTDTQYF. As DNA, the CDR3 is TGTGCCAGCAGCTTAGAAGGCGGGACAGATACGCAGTATTTT.

The chain is built from TRBV18 and TRBJ1-1, with TRBD1 matching over 8 bases. V lost 3 bases to trimming and J lost 3 bases; unmatched junction nucleotides: 12. Looked up from germline, CDR1 is KGHSH and CDR2 is LQKENI. The CDR3 sequence is 17 residues long. DNA of the CDR3: TGTGCCAGCTCACCTACCGGGACAGGATACTTGTACACTGAAGCTTTCTTT. Amino acids: CASSPTGTGYLYTEAFF.

This clone was counted between two and nine times. The same CDR3 arises from other DNA sequences in this sample as well. The rearrangement links TRBV5-1 to TRBJ2-2, with D possibly matching TRBD2 (6 bases). CDR1 is SGHRS, CDR2 YFSETQ, per germline. The CDR3 loop spans 15 amino acids. The germline V and J ends were trimmed by 2 bases and 0 bases, with 8 bases remaining between them. The CDR3 region is CASSFSGANTGELFF. The CDR3 DNA reads as TGCGCCAGCAGCTTTAGCGGCGCGAACACCGGGGAGCTGTTTTTT.

The rearrangement uses TRBV6-5 and TRBJ2-1; 8 nucleotides agree with TRBD2. Germline CDR1 is MNHEY and CDR2 is SVGAGI. J lost 5 bases, V lost 7 bases, and 10 bases had no gene match. The CDR3 sequence is 15 residues long. The CDR3 nucleotides are TGTGCCAGCAAGCCCCTCAAGCGGGAGAACAATGAGCAGTTCTTC. Translation: CASKPLKRENNEQFF.

The chain employs TRBV5-1 and TRBJ2-3; 7 bases align to TRBD2. V shed 5 bases, J shed 3 bases, and the junction held 3 bases outside the gene matches. The CDR3 has 13 amino acids. Per the germline V gene, CDR1 is SGHRS and CDR2 is YFSETQ. The CDR3 nucleotides read TGCGCCAGCAGACAGCGGGGTACAGATACGCAGTATTTT. Protein sequence: CASRQRGTDTQYF.

The chain joins TRBV9 to TRBJ2-6; unclear D gene. The germline CDR1 and CDR2 sequences are SGDLS and YYNGEE. V lost 0 bases and J 3 bases, leaving 10 bases between the germline ends. CDR3 length: 16 residues. In DNA, the CDR3 is TGTGCCAGCAGCGTAGCTTTGCCGAGTGGGGCCAACGTCCTGACTTTC. This encodes CASSVALPSGANVLTF.

The rearrangement links TRBV7-2 to TRBJ1-4; 8 positions agree with TRBD1. V shed 3 bases, J shed 5 bases, and the junction held 11 bases outside the gene matches. Per germline, CDR1 SGHTA and CDR2 FQGNSA. CDR3 length equals 17 residues. The CDR3 region has the DNA TGTGCCAGCAGCTTTTCCCCAGGGACAGGCGCAAATGAAAAACTGTTTTTT. This translates into CASSFSPGTGANEKLFF.

A single count supports this clone. V usage is TRBV27 and J usage is TRBJ2-7; 7 nucleotides match TRBD1. The CDR3 length is 19 residues. The ends lost 5 bases at V and 0 bases at J; junction bases unmatched: 19. The germline CDR1 and CDR2 sequences are MNHEY and SMNVEV (reference sequence). The CDR3 nucleotides are TGTGCCAGCAGTACACTTACCTGGACAGGTTACAAGGACTCCTACGAGCAGTACTTC. This translates into CASSTLTWTGYKDSYEQYF.

This clone was seen once. CDR3 region: CASTYSGSDNEQFF. In DNA form, the CDR3 reads TGTGCCAGCACCTATAGCGGGAGTGACAATGAGCAGTTCTTC. The rearrangement joins TRBV7-9 to TRBJ2-1; 9 nucleotides agree with TRBD2. With 7 bases clipped from V and 5 bases from J, the junction kept 6 bases outside the gene matches. The germline gives CDR1 SEHNR, CDR2 FQNEAQ (reference sequence). The CDR3 spans 14 residues.

The chain joins TRBV28 to TRBJ1-2; 9 bases fit TRBD1. CDR1 MDHEN and CDR2 SYDVKM come from the germline V gene. The CDR3 is 15 residues long. V lost 5 bases and J lost 8; bases outside the gene matches: 12. CDR3 region: CASSTTGGLWNGYTF. The CDR3, as DNA: TGTGCCAGCAGTACCACAGGGGGCCTCTGGAACGGCTACACCTTC.

The gene calls are TRBV25-1 and TRBJ2-5, with D perhaps matching TRBD1 (5 bases). V was pared by 3 bases and J by 5 bases, with 16 bases between. The CDR3 loop spans 15 amino acids. Germline CDR1 is MGHDK and CDR2 is SYGVNS. The CDR3 reads CASSDSGSALETQYF. The CDR3 DNA is TGTGCCAGCAGTGACTCAGGGTCGGCTTTGGAGACCCAGTACTTC.

V gene TRBV11-2 combines with J gene TRBJ2-1, with 10 bases aligning to TRBD2. The junction had 20 bases not matched to a gene; V was cut back by 4 bases and J by 8 bases. Germline assignment: CDR1 SGHAT and CDR2 FQNNGV. This CDR3 contains 19 residues. This chain's CDR3 is CASSSRGPSGRALGDEQFF. The CDR3 DNA follows: TGTGCCAGCAGCTCCCGGGGGCCCAGCGGGAGGGCCCTCGGAGATGAGCAGTTCTTC.

CDR3 nucleotides: TGTGCCAGCAGCTACGACGAAGGAGGAGGCTACGAGCAGTACTTC. Translated: CASSYDEGGGYEQYF. V is TRBV7-2 and J is TRBJ2-7, with D maybe TRBD2 (5 bases). V was trimmed by 4 bases and J by 3 bases, leaving 16 bases between them. The CDR3 sequence is 15 residues long. Germline V gene data show CDR1 as SGHTA and CDR2 as FQGNSA.

Here the CDR3 reads CASARKEQGTGELFF. DNA of the CDR3: TGTGCCAGCGCAAGGAAAGAGCAGGGGACCGGGGAGCTGTTTTTT. The chain recombines TRBV9 with TRBJ2-2, with a weak D call TRBD1 (6 bases). CDR1 is SGDLS, CDR2 YYNGEE, per germline. The V and J ends lost 7 bases and 5 bases respectively, with 18 bases between them. The CDR3 has 15 amino acids.

This sequence joins TRBV28 and TRBJ2-2; D ambiguous. CDR3 length equals 14 residues. Germline CDR1 and CDR2: MDHEN and SYDVKM. Trimming took off 6 bases at V and 2 bases at J, with 10 bases between the two ends. In nucleotides, the CDR3 is TGTGCCAGCAGCCTAAAACTTAACACCGGGGAGCTGTTTTTT. Translated: CASSLKLNTGELFF.

The V and J genes are TRBV21-1 and TRBJ1-2. TRBV21-1 represents a pseudogene. This CDR3 has 12 amino acids. In DNA, the CDR3 is TGTGCCAGCAGCCTAGCAGACTATGGCTACACCTTC. It is translated as CASSLADYGYTF.

The rearrangement links TRBV19 to TRBJ2-1; 15 bases agree with TRBD2. J gave up 8 bases and V 6 bases, and 8 bases lay outside the gene matches. CDR1 LNHDA and CDR2 SQIVND come from the germline V gene (reference sequence). The CDR3 totals 16 residues. CDR3 sequence reads: CASRARTSGRADEQFF. The CDR3 coding sequence is TGTGCCAGTAGAGCCCGGACTAGCGGGAGGGCGGATGAGCAGTTCTTC.

The CDR3 coding sequence is TGTGCCAGCCGCCTAGGAGGGGTAACTGAAGCTTTCTTT. It translates to CASRLGGVTEAFF. The chain is built from TRBV27 and TRBJ1-1; D might be TRBD1 (5 bases). V lost 8 bases, J lost 5 bases, and 15 bases lay in between. Looked up from germline, CDR1 is MNHEY and CDR2 is SMNVEV (reference sequence). The CDR3 covers 13 residues.

The CDR3 here is CASSLRTVYGYTF. For the CDR3, the DNA is TGTGCCAGCAGTTTGCGGACAGTCTATGGCTACACCTTC. The gene calls are TRBV28 and TRBJ1-2, with a tentative D call TRBD1 (6 bases). V was cut by 3 bases and J by 4 bases, with 9 bases left in between. The CDR3 spans 13 residues. The germline CDR1 and CDR2 sequences are MDHEN and SYDVKM.

The V and J genes are TRBV5-5 and TRBJ1-2; 7 bases line up with TRBD1. Germline CDR1 and CDR2: SGHKS and YYEKEE (reference sequence). The V segment lost 4 bases and the J segment 4 bases; nucleotides outside the gene matches: 7. This CDR3 contains 14 residues. CDR3 DNA sequence: TGTGCCAGCAGCACCGGACAGGCTGGCTATGGCTACACCTTC. As protein: CASSTGQAGYGYTF.

The chain carries TRBV30 and TRBJ2-3; D is possibly TRBD2 (5 bases). The CDR3 contains 14 residues. CDR1 and CDR2 from the germline V gene are GTSNPN and SVGIG (reference sequence). V was cut by 2 bases and J by 2 bases, with 11 bases left in between. The CDR3 nucleotides read TGTGCCTGGAGTTTGAGCGGTTACACAGATACGCAGTATTTT. Translating it yields CAWSLSGYTDTQYF.

The chain combines TRBV11-1 with TRBJ2-5, with D maybe TRBD1 (5 bases). The CDR3 runs 16 residues. Trimming pared 0 bases from V and 7 bases from J, leaving 18 bases between. Germline lookup yields CDR1 SGHAT and CDR2 FQDESV (reference sequence). The CDR3 DNA follows: TGTGCCAGCAGCTTAGCGAGAGGACCACTCCAGGGGACCCAGTACTTC. Amino acids: CASSLARGPLQGTQYF. Drawing the rest from reference TRBV11-1 and TRBJ2-5, the complete variable domain is EAEVAQSPRYKITEKSQAVAFWCDPISGHATLYWYRQILGQGPELLVQFQDESVVDDSQLPKDRFSAERLKGVDSTLKIQPAELGDSAMYLCASSLARGPLQGTQYFGPGTRLLVL.

This clone was observed a handful of times. J is TRBJ2-1 and V is TRBV7-3, with TRBD2 identical over 8 bases. Per the germline V gene, CDR1 is SGHTA and CDR2 is FQGTGA. This CDR3 contains 14 residues. The junction had 4 bases not matched to a gene; V was cut back by 5 bases and J by 4 bases. The chain's CDR3 is CASSPQRGYNEQFF. The CDR3 DNA reads as TGTGCCAGCAGCCCCCAGCGGGGGTACAATGAGCAGTTCTTC.

This clone was counted once. This rearrangement joins TRBV30 to TRBJ2-3; 9 bases fit TRBD2. The CDR3 consists of 16 residues. CDR1 GTSNPN and CDR2 SVGIG come from the germline V gene (reference sequence). The trim removed 1 base at V and 3 bases at J, leaving 8 bases unmatched. The CDR3 DNA sequence: TGTGCCTGGAGTGCCGAGGGACTAGCTTCGACAGATACGCAGTATTTT. It specifies CAWSAEGLASTDTQYF.

The rearrangement links TRBV19 to TRBJ2-4, with 11 bases identical to TRBD2. The CDR3 totals 19 residues. CDR1 LNHDA and CDR2 SQIVND come from the germline V gene (reference sequence). V shed 5 bases, J shed 0 bases, and the junction held 12 bases outside the gene matches. In nucleotides, the CDR3 is TGTGCCAGTAGTGGGGGGACTAGCGGAAATTTACTAGCCAAAAACATTCAGTACTTC. It codes for CASSGGTSGNLLAKNIQYF.

The chain joins TRBV10-2 to TRBJ2-1; unclear D gene. Looked up from germline, CDR1 is WSHSY and CDR2 is SAAADI. V was pared by 6 bases and J by 6 bases, with 12 bases between. CDR3 length: 13 residues. CDR3 sequence: CASSYTGPNEQFF. CDR3 nucleotide sequence: TGCGCCAGCAGCTATACTGGGCCCAATGAGCAGTTCTTC.

V is TRBV18 and J is TRBJ1-1; 7 bases line up with TRBD1. Germline lookup yields CDR1 KGHSH and CDR2 LQKENI. The CDR3 totals 14 residues. Trimming at V came to 3 bases and at J to 2 bases, leaving 3 bases not matched to a gene. Here the CDR3 DNA reads TGTGCCAGCTCACCGGGACAGACTAACACTGAAGCTTTCTTT. This codes for CASSPGQTNTEAFF.

This clone was seen only once. The chain couples TRBV29-1 to TRBJ2-2; D call uncertain. Trimming left V 7 bases short and J 3 bases short, with 6 bases between. This CDR3 spans 11 amino acids. From germline, CDR1 is SQVTM and CDR2 ANQGSEA. CDR3 sequence reads: CSAVDTGELFF. Here the CDR3 DNA reads TGCAGCGCCGTTGACACCGGGGAGCTGTTTTTT.